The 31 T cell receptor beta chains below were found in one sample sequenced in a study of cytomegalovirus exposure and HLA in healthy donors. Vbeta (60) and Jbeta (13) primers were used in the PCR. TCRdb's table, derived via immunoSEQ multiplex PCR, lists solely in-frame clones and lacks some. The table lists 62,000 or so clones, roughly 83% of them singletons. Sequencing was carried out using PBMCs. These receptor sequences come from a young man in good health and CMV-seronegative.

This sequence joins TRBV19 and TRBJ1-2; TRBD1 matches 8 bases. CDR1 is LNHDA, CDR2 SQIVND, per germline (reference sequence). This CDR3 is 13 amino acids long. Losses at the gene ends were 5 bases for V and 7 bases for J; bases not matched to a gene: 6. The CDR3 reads CASSVDRGSGYTF. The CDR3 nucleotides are TGTGCCAGTAGTGTCGACAGGGGAAGTGGCTACACCTTC.

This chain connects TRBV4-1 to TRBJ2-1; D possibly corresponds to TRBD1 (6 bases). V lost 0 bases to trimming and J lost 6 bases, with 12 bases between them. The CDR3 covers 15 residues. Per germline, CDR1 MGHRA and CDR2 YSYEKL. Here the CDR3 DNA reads TGCGCCAGCAGCCAAGATTCGTACAGGGTCAATGAGCAGTTCTTC. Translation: CASSQDSYRVNEQFF.

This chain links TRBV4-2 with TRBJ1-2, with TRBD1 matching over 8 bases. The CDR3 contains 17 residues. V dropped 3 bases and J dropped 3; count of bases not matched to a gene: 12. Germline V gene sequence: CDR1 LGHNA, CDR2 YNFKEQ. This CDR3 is CASSQKNQGAAYYGYTF. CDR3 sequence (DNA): TGTGCCAGCAGCCAGAAAAACCAGGGGGCTGCTTACTATGGCTACACCTTC.

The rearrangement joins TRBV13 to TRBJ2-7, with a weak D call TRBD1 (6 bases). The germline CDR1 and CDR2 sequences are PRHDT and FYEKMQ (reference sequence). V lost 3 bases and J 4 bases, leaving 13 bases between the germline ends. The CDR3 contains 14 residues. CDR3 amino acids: CASSFGDKGYEQYF. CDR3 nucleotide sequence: TGTGCCAGCAGCTTTGGGGACAAGGGTTACGAGCAGTACTTC. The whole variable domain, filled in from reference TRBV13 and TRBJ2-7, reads AAGVIQSPRHLIKEKRETATLKCYPIPRHDTVYWYQQGPGQDPQFLISFYEKMQSDKGSIPDRFSAQQFSDYHSELNMSSLELGDSALYFCASSFGDKGYEQYFGPGTRLTVT.

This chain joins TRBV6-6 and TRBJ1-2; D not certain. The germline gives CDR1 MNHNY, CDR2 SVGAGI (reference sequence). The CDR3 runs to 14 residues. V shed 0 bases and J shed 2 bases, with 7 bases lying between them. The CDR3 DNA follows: TGTGCCAGCAGTTACTCTCTCCTGAACTATGGCTACACCTTC. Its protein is CASSYSLLNYGYTF.

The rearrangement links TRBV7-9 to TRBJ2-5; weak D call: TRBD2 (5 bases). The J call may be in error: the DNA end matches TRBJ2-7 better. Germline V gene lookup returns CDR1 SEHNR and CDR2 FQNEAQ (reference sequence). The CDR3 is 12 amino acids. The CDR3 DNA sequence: TGTGCCAGCAGCCCGGGGAGCCACGAGCAGTACTTC. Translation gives CASSPGSHEQYF.

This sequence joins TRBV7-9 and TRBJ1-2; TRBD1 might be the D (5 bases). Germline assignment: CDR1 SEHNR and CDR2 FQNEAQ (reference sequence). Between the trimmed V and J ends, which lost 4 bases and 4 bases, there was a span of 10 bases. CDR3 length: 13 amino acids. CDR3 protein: CASSSDRLYGYTF. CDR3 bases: TGTGCCAGCAGCTCCGACAGACTCTATGGCTACACCTTC.

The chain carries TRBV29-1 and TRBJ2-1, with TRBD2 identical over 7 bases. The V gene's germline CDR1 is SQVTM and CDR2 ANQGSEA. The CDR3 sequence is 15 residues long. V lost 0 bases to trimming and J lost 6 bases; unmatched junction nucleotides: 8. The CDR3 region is CSVEDNSGTTNEQFF. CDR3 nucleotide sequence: TGCAGCGTTGAAGATAACTCCGGGACTACCAATGAGCAGTTCTTC.

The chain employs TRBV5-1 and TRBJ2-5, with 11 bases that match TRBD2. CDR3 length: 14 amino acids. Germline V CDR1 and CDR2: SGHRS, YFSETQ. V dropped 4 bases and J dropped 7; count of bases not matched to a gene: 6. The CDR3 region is CASSPGTSGGTQYF. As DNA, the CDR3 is TGCGCCAGCAGCCCAGGGACTAGCGGCGGGACCCAGTACTTC.

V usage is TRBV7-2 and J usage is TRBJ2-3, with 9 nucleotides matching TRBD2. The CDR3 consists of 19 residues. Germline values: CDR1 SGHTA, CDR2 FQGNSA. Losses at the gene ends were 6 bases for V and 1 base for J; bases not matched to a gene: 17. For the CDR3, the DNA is TGTGCCAGCAGGCCCCGAGGAGCGGGAGGAGGTACGGGCACAGATACGCAGTATTTT. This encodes CASRPRGAGGGTGTDTQYF.

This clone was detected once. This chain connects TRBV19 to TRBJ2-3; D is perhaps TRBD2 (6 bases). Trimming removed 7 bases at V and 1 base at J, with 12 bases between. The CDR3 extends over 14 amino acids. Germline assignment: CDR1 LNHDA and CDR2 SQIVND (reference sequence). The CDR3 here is CASIQGGGTDTQYF. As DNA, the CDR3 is TGTGCCAGTATCCAAGGAGGGGGCACAGATACGCAGTATTTT.

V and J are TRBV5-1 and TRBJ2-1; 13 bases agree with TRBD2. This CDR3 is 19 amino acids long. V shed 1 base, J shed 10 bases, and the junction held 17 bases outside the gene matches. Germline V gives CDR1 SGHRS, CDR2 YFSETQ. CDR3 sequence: CASSLTYRTSGRDKDEQFF. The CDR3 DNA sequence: TGCGCCAGCAGCTTGACCTACCGGACTAGCGGGAGAGATAAAGACGAGCAGTTCTTC. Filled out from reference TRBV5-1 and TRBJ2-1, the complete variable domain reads KAGVTQTPRYLIKTRGQQVTLSCSPISGHRSVSWYQQTPGQGLQFLFEYFSETQRNKGNFPGRFSGRQFSNSRSEMNVSTLELGDSALYLCASSLTYRTSGRDKDEQFFGPGTRLTVL.

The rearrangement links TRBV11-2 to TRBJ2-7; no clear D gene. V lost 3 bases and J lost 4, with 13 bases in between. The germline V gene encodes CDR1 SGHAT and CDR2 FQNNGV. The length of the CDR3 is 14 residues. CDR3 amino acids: CASSLPPNSYEQYF. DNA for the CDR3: TGTGCCAGCAGCTTGCCCCCCAATAGTTACGAGCAGTACTTC.

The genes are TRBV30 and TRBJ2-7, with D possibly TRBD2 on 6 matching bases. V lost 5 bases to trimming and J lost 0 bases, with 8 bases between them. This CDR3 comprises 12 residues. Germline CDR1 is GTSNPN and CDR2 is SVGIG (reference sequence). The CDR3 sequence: CAWGRDSYEQYF. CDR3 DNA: TGTGCCTGGGGGCGGGACTCCTACGAGCAGTACTTC. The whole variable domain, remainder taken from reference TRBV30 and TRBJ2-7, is SQTIHQWPATLVQPVGSPLSLECTVEGTSNPNLYWYRQAAGRGLQLLFYSVGIGQISSEVPQNLSASRPQDRQFILSSKKLLLSDSGFYLCAWGRDSYEQYFGPGTRLTVT.

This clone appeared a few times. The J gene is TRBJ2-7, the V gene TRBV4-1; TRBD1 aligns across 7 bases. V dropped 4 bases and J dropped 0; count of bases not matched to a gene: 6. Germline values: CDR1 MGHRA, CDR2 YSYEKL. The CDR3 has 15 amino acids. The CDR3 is CASSPRDSPSYEQYF. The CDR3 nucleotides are TGCGCCAGCAGCCCCCGGGACAGCCCCTCCTACGAGCAGTACTTC.

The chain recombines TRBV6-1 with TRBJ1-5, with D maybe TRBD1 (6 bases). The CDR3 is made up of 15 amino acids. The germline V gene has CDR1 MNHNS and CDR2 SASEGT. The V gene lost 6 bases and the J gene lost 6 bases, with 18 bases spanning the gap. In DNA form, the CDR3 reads TGTGCCAGCAGCACTAACGGGGGGCGCGGTCAGCCCCAGCATTTT. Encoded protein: CASSTNGGRGQPQHF.

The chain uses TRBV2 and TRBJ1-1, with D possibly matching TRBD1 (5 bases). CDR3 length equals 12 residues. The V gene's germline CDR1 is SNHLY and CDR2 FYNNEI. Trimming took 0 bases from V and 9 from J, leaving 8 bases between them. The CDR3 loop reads CASSEAGGKAFF. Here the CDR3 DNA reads TGTGCCAGCAGTGAAGCGGGGGGAAAAGCTTTCTTT.

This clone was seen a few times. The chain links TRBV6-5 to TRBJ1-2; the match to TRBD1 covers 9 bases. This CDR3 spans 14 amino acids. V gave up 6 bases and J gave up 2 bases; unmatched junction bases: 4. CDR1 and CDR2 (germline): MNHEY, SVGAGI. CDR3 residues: CASRGDRGNYGYTF. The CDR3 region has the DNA TGTGCCAGCAGGGGAGACAGGGGGAACTATGGCTACACCTTC.

CDR3 amino acids: CASSVQGRGGGQETQYF. CDR3 DNA: TGTGCCAGCAGCGTCCAAGGGAGAGGCGGGGGGCAAGAGACCCAGTACTTC. The gene calls are TRBV9 and TRBJ2-5; 8 bases line up with TRBD2. There are 17 residues in the CDR3. V dropped 2 bases and J dropped 2; count of bases not matched to a gene: 11. Per germline, CDR1 SGDLS and CDR2 YYNGEE.

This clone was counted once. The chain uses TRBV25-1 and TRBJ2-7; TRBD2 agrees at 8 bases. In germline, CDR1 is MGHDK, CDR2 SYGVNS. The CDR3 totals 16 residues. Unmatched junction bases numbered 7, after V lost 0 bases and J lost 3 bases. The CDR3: CASSEYSLAGYYEQYF. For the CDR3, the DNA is TGTGCCAGCAGTGAATATAGCCTAGCGGGCTACTACGAGCAGTACTTC.

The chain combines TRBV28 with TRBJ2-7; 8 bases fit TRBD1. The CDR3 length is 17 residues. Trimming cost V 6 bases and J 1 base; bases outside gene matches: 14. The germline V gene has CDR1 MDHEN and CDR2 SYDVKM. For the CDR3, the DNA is TGTGCCAGCAGCCCAGGACTCCGACAGGGGAGGTCCTACGAGCAGTACTTC. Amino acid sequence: CASSPGLRQGRSYEQYF.

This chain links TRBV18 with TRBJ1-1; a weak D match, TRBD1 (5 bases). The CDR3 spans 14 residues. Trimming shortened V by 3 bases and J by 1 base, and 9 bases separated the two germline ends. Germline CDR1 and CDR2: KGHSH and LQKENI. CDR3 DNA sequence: TGTGCCAGCTCACCGACAGACGCGAACACTGAAGCTTTCTTT. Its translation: CASSPTDANTEAFF.

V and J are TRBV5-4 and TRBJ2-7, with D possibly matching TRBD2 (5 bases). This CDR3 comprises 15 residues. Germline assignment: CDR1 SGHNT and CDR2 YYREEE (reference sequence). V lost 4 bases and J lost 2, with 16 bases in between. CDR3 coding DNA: TGTGCCAGCAGCCCTGGTCACGCGGGTCCCTACGAGCAGTACTTC. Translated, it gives CASSPGHAGPYEQYF.

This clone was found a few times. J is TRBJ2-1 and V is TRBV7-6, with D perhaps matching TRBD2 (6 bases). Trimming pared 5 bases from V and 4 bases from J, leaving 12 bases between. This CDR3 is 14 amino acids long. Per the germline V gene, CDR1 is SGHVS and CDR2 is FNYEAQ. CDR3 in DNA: TGTGCCAGCAGCCAAGGGACTTCTTACAATGAGCAGTTCTTC. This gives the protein CASSQGTSYNEQFF.

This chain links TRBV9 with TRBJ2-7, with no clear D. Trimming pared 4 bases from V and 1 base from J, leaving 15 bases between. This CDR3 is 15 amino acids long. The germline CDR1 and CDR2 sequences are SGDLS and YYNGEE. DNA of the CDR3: TGTGCCAGCAGCCCCCGGCTGCGGCCTTCCTACGAGCAGTACTTC. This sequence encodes CASSPRLRPSYEQYF.

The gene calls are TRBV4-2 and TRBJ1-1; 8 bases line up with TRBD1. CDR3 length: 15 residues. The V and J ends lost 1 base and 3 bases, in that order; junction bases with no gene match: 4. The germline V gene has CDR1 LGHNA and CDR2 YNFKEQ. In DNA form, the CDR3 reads TGTGCCAGCAGCCAAGCCGGGACAGGAGACACTGAAGCTTTCTTT. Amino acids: CASSQAGTGDTEAFF.

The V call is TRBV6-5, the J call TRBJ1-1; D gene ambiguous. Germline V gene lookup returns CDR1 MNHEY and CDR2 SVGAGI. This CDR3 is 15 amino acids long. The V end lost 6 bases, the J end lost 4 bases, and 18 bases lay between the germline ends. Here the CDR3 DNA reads TGTGCCAGCAGGAAGCAAACTACAATCGGCACTGAAGCTTTCTTT. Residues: CASRKQTTIGTEAFF.

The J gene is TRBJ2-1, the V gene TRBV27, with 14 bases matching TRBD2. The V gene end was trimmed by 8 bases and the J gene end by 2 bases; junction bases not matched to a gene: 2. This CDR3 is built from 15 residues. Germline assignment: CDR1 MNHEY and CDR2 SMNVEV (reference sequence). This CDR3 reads CASGTSGSPYNEQFF. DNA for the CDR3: TGTGCCAGCGGGACTAGCGGGAGCCCCTACAATGAGCAGTTCTTC.

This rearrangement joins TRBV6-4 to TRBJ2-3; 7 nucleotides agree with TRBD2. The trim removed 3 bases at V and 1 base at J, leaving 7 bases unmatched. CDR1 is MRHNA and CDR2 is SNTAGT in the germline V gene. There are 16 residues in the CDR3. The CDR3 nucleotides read TGTGCCAGCAGTGAGGAGACGAGCGGGGGCACAGATACGCAGTATTTT. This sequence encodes CASSEETSGGTDTQYF.

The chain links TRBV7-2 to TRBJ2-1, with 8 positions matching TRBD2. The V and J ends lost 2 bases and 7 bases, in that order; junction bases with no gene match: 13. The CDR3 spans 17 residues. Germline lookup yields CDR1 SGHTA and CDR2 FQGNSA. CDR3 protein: CASSLRATAGEGNEQFF. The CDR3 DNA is TGTGCCAGCAGCTTAAGAGCTACAGCGGGAGAGGGTAATGAGCAGTTCTTC. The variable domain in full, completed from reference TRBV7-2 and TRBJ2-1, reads GAGVSQSPSNKVTEKGKDVELRCDPISGHTALYWYRQSLGQGLEFLIYFQGNSAPDKSGLPSDRFSAERTGGSVSTLTIQRTQQEDSAVYLCASSLRATAGEGNEQFFGPGTRLTVL.

The CDR3 DNA reads TGCGCCAGCAGCTGGGGGGGAATTAGCACAGATACGCAGTATTTT. Translated: CASSWGGISTDTQYF. This rearrangement joins TRBV5-1 to TRBJ2-3; TRBD2 matches 7 bases. CDR1 and CDR2 (germline): SGHRS, YFSETQ. The ends lost 3 bases at V and 0 bases at J; junction bases unmatched: 4. This CDR3 contains 15 residues.